These T cell receptor beta chains were read from a single sample in a study of blood T cell repertoires in COVID-19. Clones were read by immunoSEQ multiplex PCR, and TCRdb kept only the in-frame ones, dropping some. The table includes roughly 520,000 clones, roughly 90% detected once. Sequencing input: PBMCs or T cells enriched from blood (not recorded which). All receptors come from a woman aged 40 to 55 who had recovered from COVID-19. Both conserved end residues are part of each CDR3. The listing skips clone size in some rows; elsewhere it reads once, few, many or a size class.

size: once; V: TRBV27; J: TRBJ1-1; CDR3: CAPGENTEAFF
size: NA; V: TRBV5-1; J: TRBJ1-1; CDR3: CASSIQGAGNTEAFF
size: once; V: TRBV27; J: TRBJ2-3; CDR3: CASSDTGTSGFTDTQYF
size: once; V: TRBV5-6; J: TRBJ2-3; CDR3: CASSLEWRTSTDTQYF
size: NA; V: TRBV10-3; J: TRBJ2-7; CDR3: CAISEERSSYEQYF
size: NA; V: TRBV4-3; J: TRBJ2-7; CDR3: CASSLAGGNYEQYF
size: few; V: TRBV11-2; J: TRBJ1-1; CDR3: CASSLRTDIAAFF
size: NA; V: TRBV3-1/TRBV3-2; J: TRBJ2-3; CDR3: CASSQGTGTSDTQYF
size: once; V: TRBV6-5; J: TRBJ1-2; CDR3: CASSPPGQGIGYTF
size: once; V: TRBV4-3; J: TRBJ2-3; CDR3: CASSQSNRADTQYF
size: NA; V: TRBV25-1; J: TRBJ2-1; CDR3: CASSFVLYNEQFF
size: NA; V: TRBV7-2; J: TRBJ2-7; CDR3: CASSLFNYEQYF
size: few; V: TRBV5-4; J: TRBJ1-2; CDR3: CASSSARQNYGYTF
size: NA; V: TRBV19; J: TRBJ1-3; CDR3: CASSIRGSGNTIYF
size: NA; V: TRBV2; J: TRBJ2-2; CDR3: CASSDPRTGGIGELFF
size: NA; V: TRBV6-5; J: TRBJ1-1; CDR3: CASSYSRIRTEAFF
size: NA; V: TRBV10-3; J: TRBJ2-2; CDR3: CAISDLAGANTGELFF
size: once; V: TRBV3-1/TRBV3-2; J: TRBJ1-3; CDR3: CASSYNRGSGNTIYF
size: NA; V: TRBV19; J: TRBJ1-2; CDR3: CASSYLGQGAKGYTF
size: NA; V: TRBV21-1; J: TRBJ2-5; CDR3: CASADSGVYQETQYF
size: once; V: TRBV2; J: TRBJ1-2; CDR3: CASSYQGGSYGYTF
size: once; V: TRBV10-3; J: TRBJ1-1; CDR3: CAISEMGQGNTEAFF
size: NA; V: TRBV6-1; J: TRBJ1-3; CDR3: CASSEDHRITIYF
size: NA; V: TRBV4-3; J: TRBJ1-2; CDR3: CASSQPQGTSGYTF
size: NA; V: TRBV20-1; J: TRBJ2-1; CDR3: CSAREVAEQFF
size: NA; V: TRBV4-1; J: TRBJ2-1; CDR3: CASSHGGGAYNEQFF
size: NA; V: TRBV7-6; J: TRBJ2-7; CDR3: CASSFGSSYEQYF
size: NA; V: TRBV11-2; J: TRBJ2-4; CDR3: CASSLLTSGRAKNIQYF
size: NA; V: TRBV19; J: TRBJ1-1; CDR3: CASSEASGGAFF
size: NA; V: TRBV3-1/TRBV3-2; J: TRBJ2-7; CDR3: CASSQDRQSYEQYF
size: NA; V: TRBV10-1; J: TRBJ2-2; CDR3: CASSVSSTDTGELFF
size: NA; V: TRBV9; J: TRBJ2-1; CDR3: CASSVRTSGRGEQFF
size: NA; V: TRBV6-5; J: TRBJ2-7; CDR3: CASSYSRAKISYEQYF
size: NA; V: TRBV7-9; J: TRBJ1-2; CDR3: CASSSHRTGGNYGYTF
size: NA; V: TRBV7-8; J: TRBJ2-2; CDR3: CASSLTDTGLAGLELFF
size: NA; V: TRBV5-1; J: TRBJ2-7; CDR3: CASGPGSSGLYEQYF
size: NA; V: TRBV11-2; J: TRBJ1-4; CDR3: CASSLGASEKLFF
size: NA; V: TRBV4-2; J: TRBJ2-4; CDR3: CASSQGGTGLAKNIQYF
size: NA; V: TRBV7-9; J: TRBJ1-1; CDR3: CASSLEQGTEAFF
size: NA; V: TRBV9; J: TRBJ2-5; CDR3: CASSVAAQGQETQYF
size: NA; V: TRBV5-4; J: TRBJ1-2; CDR3: CASSNGQARFYGYTF
size: NA; V: TRBV4-3; J: TRBJ2-7; CDR3: CASSLEASSYEQYF
size: NA; V: TRBV5-1; J: TRBJ2-3; CDR3: CASSLAGFDTDTQYF
size: NA; V: TRBV2; J: TRBJ2-7; CDR3: CARSAGGRGEQYF
size: NA; V: TRBV18; J: TRBJ2-1; CDR3: CASSPTSGRAALEFF
size: NA; V: TRBV5-1; J: TRBJ1-3; CDR3: CASSPQTTGSGNTIYF
size: once; V: TRBV7-9; J: TRBJ2-7; CDR3: CASNSPIQDDEQYF
size: NA; V: TRBV6-1; J: TRBJ1-2; CDR3: CASSELPEGSSGYTF
size: NA; V: TRBV27; J: TRBJ2-1; CDR3: CASRGGSSYNEQFF